The 31 T cell receptor beta chains in this list originate from one sample, sequenced in a study of shared clonotypes between healthy human individuals (dated by TCRdb to 2019 to 2021). The library was produced with the immunoSEQ multiplex PCR assay. In its TCRdb copy, this immuneACCESS table keeps in-frame sequences only and misses some clones. Where compared with another copy, unresolved V genes explain less than half of these, and the others have no known cause. The sample table contains around 200,000 clones; only one count was recorded for approximately 70% of them. More than 9% of the sample is in the top ten clones. Sample: memory CD4+ T cells sorted from blood. The meaning of the sample's cell subset or site label: CD45RA-negative fraction. All receptors derive from a man aged 25-40 years in good health.

This chain joins TRBV4-3 and TRBJ2-1, with 8 bases aligning to TRBD2. The germline CDR1 and CDR2 sequences are LGHNA and YSLEER. J gave up 9 bases and V 5 bases, and 9 bases lay outside the gene matches. This CDR3 spans 14 amino acids. This CDR3 is CASSYREGLGEQFF. The CDR3 DNA sequence: TGCGCCAGCAGCTATCGGGAGGGCCTGGGTGAGCAGTTCTTC.

This clone was observed a few times. This chain joins TRBV7-2 and TRBJ2-5, with TRBD2 matching 7 bases. With 3 bases clipped from V and 9 bases from J, the junction kept 10 bases outside the gene matches. The CDR3 sequence is 14 residues long. Germline V gene data show CDR1 as SGHTA and CDR2 as FQGNSA. CDR3 coding DNA: TGTGCCAGCAGCTTGCAAGCGGGGCCTGATTCCCAGTACTTC. Protein: CASSLQAGPDSQYF.

A few counts support this clone. The rearrangement joins TRBV2 to TRBJ1-1; possible D gene TRBD1, 5 bases. V shed 6 bases and J shed 2 bases, with 10 bases lying between them. In germline, CDR1 is SNHLY, CDR2 FYNNEI. CDR3 size: 13 residues. The CDR3 is CASRRQINTEAFF. The DNA for the CDR3 is TGTGCCAGCAGAAGACAGATTAACACTGAAGCTTTCTTT.

This sequence joins TRBV11-2 and TRBJ2-2, with D possibly TRBD1 on 5 matching bases. The CDR3 consists of 17 residues. Trimming took 6 bases from V and 1 from J, leaving 18 bases between them. Germline V gene sequence: CDR1 SGHAT, CDR2 FQNNGV. CDR3 DNA sequence: TGTGCCAGCAGGCCCATCCGACAGACCGTGAACACCGGGGAGCTGTTTTTT. This sequence encodes CASRPIRQTVNTGELFF.

This clone appeared a few times. The chain uses TRBV7-3 and TRBJ2-1, with TRBD2 matching 7 bases. J lost 6 bases, V lost 1 base, and 6 bases had no gene match. The CDR3 loop spans 15 amino acids. The germline CDR1 and CDR2 sequences are SGHTA and FQGTGA. CDR3 residues: CASSLMAGAGNEQFF. CDR3 DNA: TGTGCCAGCAGCTTAATGGCGGGAGCTGGCAATGAGCAGTTCTTC.

The CDR3 protein is CASSYYGSYEQYF. The CDR3 bases are TGTGCCAGCAGTTACTATGGCTCCTACGAGCAGTACTTC. V usage is TRBV2 and J usage is TRBJ2-7; no definite D call. The ends were cut back, 5 bases at V and 0 bases at J, with 8 bases in the middle. CDR1 and CDR2 (germline): SNHLY, FYNNEI. The CDR3 loop spans 13 amino acids.

This chain connects TRBV27 to TRBJ2-4; D is unresolved. This CDR3 spans 15 amino acids. Germline CDR1 reads MNHEY; CDR2 reads SMNVEV (reference sequence). The V and J ends lost 4 bases and 0 bases respectively, with 10 bases between them. In nucleotides, the CDR3 is TGTGCCAGCAGTTGGGCGGTCCTAGCCAAAAACATTCAGTACTTC. Protein: CASSWAVLAKNIQYF.

The chain has TRBV6-6 and TRBJ1-1; a weak D match, TRBD1 (5 bases). Trimming left V 4 bases short and J 0 bases short, with 9 bases between. This CDR3 has 14 residues. Germline-derived CDR1 and CDR2 are MNHNY and SVGAGI (reference sequence). DNA of the CDR3: TGTGCCAGCAGTTCCGGGGACGTGAACACTGAAGCTTTCTTT. Translated, it gives CASSSGDVNTEAFF.

This clone was recorded a few times. The chain links TRBV6-5 to TRBJ2-7, with D uncertain. The V end was cut by 6 bases, the J end by 6 bases, with 12 bases between. The germline V gene has CDR1 MNHEY and CDR2 SVGAGI. The CDR3 extends over 12 amino acids. CDR3 sequence (DNA): TGTGCCAGCAGCGGGTACTCGGGCGAGCAGTACTTC. It yields the protein CASSGYSGEQYF.

The rearrangement uses TRBV7-9 and TRBJ1-2; D possibly corresponds to TRBD1 (5 bases). The V and J ends lost 2 bases and 0 bases respectively, with 16 bases between them. The CDR3 loop spans 17 amino acids. The germline CDR1 and CDR2 sequences are SEHNR and FQNEAQ (reference sequence). The CDR3, as DNA: TGTGCCAGCAGCTTATTAGGTAGGGGAGCGTCTAACTATGGCTACACCTTC. Translation gives CASSLLGRGASNYGYTF.

The chain employs TRBV28 and TRBJ1-2; 8 bases map to TRBD1. V shed 5 bases, J shed 4 bases, and the junction held 6 bases outside the gene matches. Germline V gene lookup returns CDR1 MDHEN and CDR2 SYDVKM. This CDR3 region has 14 residues. CDR3 DNA sequence: TGTGCCAGCAGTCTCCGGACAGGGCTCTATGGCTACACCTTC. This encodes CASSLRTGLYGYTF.

The chain employs TRBV30 and TRBJ2-2, with D hard to call. Germline V CDR1 and CDR2: GTSNPN, SVGIG (reference sequence). V was clipped by 2 bases and J by 1 base, with 5 bases between them. This CDR3 contains 13 residues. The CDR3 DNA reads as TGTGCCTGGAGTTCTGAGAACACCGGGGAGCTGTTTTTT. Protein: CAWSSENTGELFF.

The rearrangement links TRBV7-2 to TRBJ2-1; weak D call: TRBD2 (5 bases). The V and J ends lost 4 bases and 7 bases respectively, with 17 bases between them. Germline V lookup: CDR1 SGHTA, CDR2 FQGNSA. The CDR3 spans 15 residues. Here the CDR3 reads CASSSLALLRNEQFF. CDR3 DNA: TGTGCCAGCAGCTCGCTAGCTTTGTTAAGGAATGAGCAGTTCTTC. The whole variable domain, remainder taken from reference TRBV7-2 and TRBJ2-1, is GAGVSQSPSNKVTEKGKDVELRCDPISGHTALYWYRQSLGQGLEFLIYFQGNSAPDKSGLPSDRFSAERTGGSVSTLTIQRTQQEDSAVYLCASSSLALLRNEQFFGPGTRLTVL.

This chain joins TRBV28 and TRBJ1-4; D remains ambiguous. V dropped 6 bases and J dropped 8 bases, with 7 bases sitting between them. The CDR3 runs to 11 residues. CDR1 and CDR2 from the germline V gene are MDHEN and SYDVKM. CDR3 region: CASREEEKLFF. In nucleotides, the CDR3 is TGTGCCAGCAGGGAAGAGGAAAAACTGTTTTTT.

The V gene is TRBV4-3, the J gene TRBJ2-7; 11 nucleotides agree with TRBD2. This CDR3 has 15 residues. Germline CDR1 LGHNA, CDR2 YSLEER. V shed 3 bases, J shed 7 bases, and the junction held 8 bases outside the gene matches. This chain's CDR3 is CASSQIAGGPREQYF. The CDR3 DNA reads as TGCGCCAGCAGCCAGATAGCGGGAGGGCCGCGGGAGCAGTACTTC.

V gene TRBV25-1 combines with J gene TRBJ2-7; D is unclear. Looked up from germline, CDR1 is MGHDK and CDR2 is SYGVNS. The CDR3 is 12 amino acids. V was clipped by 0 bases and J by 3 bases, with 3 bases between them. The CDR3, as DNA: TGTGCCAGCAGTGAATATCACTACGAGCAGTACTTC. It yields the protein CASSEYHYEQYF.

This sequence joins TRBV7-2 and TRBJ2-2; 7 bases map to TRBD2. V was clipped by 1 base and J by 8 bases; unmatched bases: 10. In germline, CDR1 is SGHTA, CDR2 FQGNSA. CDR3 size: 16 residues. CDR3 nucleotides: TGTGCCAGCAGCTTAGATATCGCGGGAGCTCGAGGGGAGCTGTTTTTT. As protein: CASSLDIAGARGELFF.

V and J are TRBV9 and TRBJ2-7, with D perhaps matching TRBD1 or TRBD2 (5 bases each). Trimming stripped 4 bases from V and 0 bases from J, with 14 bases between. The CDR3 consists of 15 residues. Germline V lookup: CDR1 SGDLS, CDR2 YYNGEE. For the CDR3, the DNA is TGTGCCAGCAGCCTTGGGACGCAAAGCTCCTACGAGCAGTACTTC. This translates into CASSLGTQSSYEQYF.

This clone showed up many times. The V call is TRBV5-1, the J call TRBJ2-3; the D is unclear. Germline loops: CDR1 SGHRS, CDR2 YFSETQ. V was cut by 4 bases and J by 4 bases, with 10 bases left in between. CDR3 size: 13 residues. The DNA for the CDR3 is TGCGCCAGCAGCGTAGGTTTCCCAGATACGCAGTATTTT. It specifies CASSVGFPDTQYF.

The CDR3 nucleotides are TGTGCCAGCAGTGGACTGCGGAGCAATCAGCCCCAGCATTTT. Translation: CASSGLRSNQPQHF. V and J are TRBV6-1 and TRBJ1-5, with D hard to call. The V gene lost 4 bases and the J gene lost 1 base, with 8 bases spanning the gap. The CDR3 contains 14 residues. Per germline, CDR1 MNHNS and CDR2 SASEGT.

The chain combines TRBV25-1 with TRBJ2-4; 10 bases are shared with TRBD1. Germline V gene data show CDR1 as MGHDK and CDR2 as SYGVNS. The J segment lost 6 bases and the V segment lost 5 bases, leaving 4 bases of the junction unmatched. The CDR3 loop spans 14 amino acids. CDR3 bases: TGTGCCAGCAGTTCCCGGACAGGGGGAAACATTCAGTACTTC. Translated: CASSSRTGGNIQYF.

The CDR3 coding sequence is TGTGCCATCAGTGAGTCGGGAAGGGGCGAGCAGTACTTC. It specifies CAISESGRGEQYF. The V call is TRBV10-3, the J call TRBJ2-7; tentatively, D is TRBD1 (5 bases). The ends were cut back, 0 bases at V and 6 bases at J, with 9 bases in the middle. CDR3 length equals 13 residues. From germline, CDR1 is ENHRY and CDR2 SYGVKD.

As to this clone: The same CDR3 can be traced to other DNA sequences in this sample. The chain employs TRBV9 and TRBJ2-2, with D hard to call. The CDR3 is made up of 13 amino acids. Germline V gives CDR1 SGDLS, CDR2 YYNGEE. Trimming pared 4 bases from V and 5 bases from J, leaving 9 bases between. CDR3: CASSPQLTGELFF. The CDR3 nucleotides read TGTGCCAGCAGCCCCCAATTAACCGGGGAGCTGTTTTTT.

This clone has more than one count but fewer than ten. The rearrangement links TRBV29-1 to TRBJ2-1, with 8 bases identical to TRBD1. The CDR3 runs to 15 residues. The germline V gene has CDR1 SQVTM and CDR2 ANQGSEA. The V segment lost 7 bases and the J segment 3 bases; nucleotides outside the gene matches: 11. CDR3 bases: TGCAGCGCTCCCAGGACAGGGACGGGCTACAATGAGCAGTTCTTC. Encoded protein: CSAPRTGTGYNEQFF.

The rearrangement links TRBV7-2 to TRBJ2-1, with unresolved D. CDR3 length: 15 amino acids. The germline V and J ends were trimmed by 5 bases and 0 bases, with 11 bases remaining between them. CDR1 and CDR2 (germline): SGHTA, FQGNSA. The CDR3 reads CASSAPPSSYNEQFF. CDR3 in DNA: TGTGCCAGCAGCGCCCCACCGAGCTCCTACAATGAGCAGTTCTTC. Drawing the rest from reference TRBV7-2 and TRBJ2-1, the complete variable domain is GAGVSQSPSNKVTEKGKDVELRCDPISGHTALYWYRQSLGQGLEFLIYFQGNSAPDKSGLPSDRFSAERTGGSVSTLTIQRTQQEDSAVYLCASSAPPSSYNEQFFGPGTRLTVL.

The chain links TRBV7-9 to TRBJ2-5; no clear D. Trimming took 5 bases from V and 2 from J, leaving 18 bases between them. CDR1 SEHNR and CDR2 FQNEAQ come from the germline V gene (reference sequence). The CDR3 is 16 residues long. The DNA for the CDR3 is TGTGCCAGCAGCCCACCAGACATACGGGCTCAAGAGACCCAGTACTTC. It encodes CASSPPDIRAQETQYF. Using reference TRBV7-9 and TRBJ2-5 for the parts outside the CDR3, the full variable domain is DTGVSQNPRHKITKRGQNVTFRCDPISEHNRLYWYRQTLGQGPEFLTYFQNEAQLEKSRLLSDRFSAERPKGSFSTLEIQRTEQGDSAMYLCASSPPDIRAQETQYFGPGTRLLVL.

This clone has a handful of counts. The chain links TRBV13 to TRBJ2-7, with 12 bases aligning to TRBD2. This CDR3 region has 18 residues. Germline CDR1 and CDR2: PRHDT and FYEKMQ (reference sequence). Trimming took 4 bases from V and 0 from J; bases not matched to a gene: 10. CDR3 sequence (DNA): TGTGCCAGCAGCTCGTTACCCTGGACTAGCGGGACCTCCTACGAGCAGTACTTC. Residues: CASSSLPWTSGTSYEQYF.

The V and J genes are TRBV5-1 and TRBJ1-2; perhaps TRBD1 as D (6 bases). V lost 3 bases, J lost 8 bases, and 14 bases lay in between. The CDR3 covers 13 residues. In germline, CDR1 is SGHRS, CDR2 YFSETQ. The CDR3: CASSYRQADGYTF. DNA for the CDR3: TGCGCCAGCAGCTACCGACAGGCCGACGGCTACACCTTC.

This rearrangement joins TRBV7-9 to TRBJ2-1; 10 bases line up with TRBD2. Trimming took 8 bases from V and 9 from J; bases not matched to a gene: 10. Germline V gene data show CDR1 as SEHNR and CDR2 as FQNEAQ (reference sequence). The CDR3 spans 14 residues. Written as DNA, the CDR3 is TGTGCCAGCGCCAAGCGGGAGGGCGTAAGTGAGCAGTTCTTC. It yields the protein CASAKREGVSEQFF.

On this clone: The sample carries other DNA sequences with the same CDR3. The V and J genes are TRBV9 and TRBJ2-2; D is possibly TRBD1 (5 bases). The V gene lost 0 bases and the J gene lost 4 bases, with 10 bases spanning the gap. Germline CDR1 SGDLS, CDR2 YYNGEE. The CDR3 is 15 residues long. CDR3 protein: CASSVGGSGTGELFF. CDR3 coding DNA: TGTGCCAGCAGCGTAGGGGGCTCGGGCACCGGGGAGCTGTTTTTT.

This clone has a handful of counts. The chain employs TRBV7-9 and TRBJ1-4, with D maybe TRBD1 (5 bases). The germline CDR1 and CDR2 sequences are SEHNR and FQNEAQ (reference sequence). Trimming took 2 bases from V and 5 from J, leaving 9 bases between them. This CDR3 has 14 amino acids. The CDR3, as DNA: TGTGCCAGCAGCTTAAGGAGGGACAATGAAAAACTGTTTTTT. It translates to CASSLRRDNEKLFF.